This T cell receptor (beta chain) was sequenced during a study of CD8 T cells in Susac syndrome. About 0.5 to 1 ug RNA was reverse transcribed with random hexamers. MiXCR was run by TCRdb on the immunoSEQ multiplex PCR reads, yielding one entry per CDR3 protein. Of fewer than 300,000 distinct CDR3 sequences in the sample, about 88% are singletons; the top ten hold approximately 0.11%. This CDR3 has 16 residues. Germline CDR1 ENHRY, CDR2 SYGVKD. V lost 6 bases, J lost 0 bases, and 9 bases stayed unmatched. In blood CD8+ and CD4+ T cells, TCR beta underwent sequencing. Multiple sclerosis controls were treatment-naive patients with stable or active relapsing-remitting disease. TEMRA cells were FACS-enriched, and CD8+ and CD4+ T cells were isolated negatively.

Sequencing was done on a sample of CD8+ T cells from PBMCs. The receptor's source is a human donor with multiple sclerosis. The V and J genes are TRBV10-3 and TRBJ2-3, with 7 positions matching TRBD2. The CDR3 nucleotides read TGTGCCATCAGGAAAACTAGCGCCACTAGCACAGATACGCAGTATTTT. Protein product: CAIRKTSATSTDTQYF.